These 16 T cell receptor beta chains came from one sample sequenced in a study of tumor-infiltrating lymphocytes in primary liver carcinoma. From 500 ng total RNA, TCR beta cDNA was generated with a primer in the constant region. Investigators got TCR beta libraries out of three nested multiplex PCR rounds, done with slightly modified ARM-PCR. PCR rounds one and two used TRBV1-TRBV30 forward primers with a C-beta reverse primer for 10 cycles each. One entry per CDR3 protein results from TCRdb running MiXCR on the multiplex PCR reads. The table includes roughly 120,000 distinct CDR3 sequences, 64% detected once. Bulk tissue was left unsorted, and RNA and DNA were co-extracted from about 20-30 mg of it. Material for sequencing was liver tumor tissue from sampling region 3. Regarding subset: tumor region T3, left-lateral pole. The source of these receptors is a woman aged 55-70 years with primary liver carcinoma and hepatitis B virus infection.

Regarding this clonotype: The junction differs from germline at one of its ends, possibly a read error. CDR3 in amino acids: CVSNTPRRGICEQYF. CDR3 coding DNA: TGTGTCAGCAATACCCCGCGGCGGGGGATCTGCGAGCAGTACTTC. The J gene is TRBJ2-7, the V gene TRBV6-2 or TRBV6-3, with 7 positions matching TRBD2. CDR1 MNHEY and CDR2 SVGEGT come from the germline V gene. The CDR3 loop spans 15 amino acids.

This clonotype has a count of ten or more. V gene TRBV7-8 combines with J gene TRBJ2-1; 8 bases align to TRBD2. The CDR3 contains 14 residues. J was trimmed by 6 bases and V by 3 bases; bases with no gene match: 4. CDR1 and CDR2 (germline): SGHVS, FQNEAQ. CDR3 in DNA: TGTGCCAGCAGCTTTGCCGGGAGGGCCAATGAGCAGTTCTTC. Its protein is CASSFAGRANEQFF.

This clonotype was found a few times. This may come from a read error, since a much larger clone is one base off. This chain links TRBV6-1 with TRBJ2-7; 9 nucleotides align to TRBD1. Losses at the gene ends were 4 bases for V and 3 bases for J; bases not matched to a gene: 4. The CDR3 runs 14 residues. Per the germline V gene, CDR1 is MNHNS and CDR2 is SASEGT. CDR3 residues: CASSAMGQGYEQYF. DNA for the CDR3: TGTGCCAGCAGTGCAATGGGACAGGGCTACGAGCAGTACTTC.

Concerning this clonotype: This sequence may be a read error, since a much larger clone differs from it by one base. V gene TRBV6-2 or TRBV6-3 combines with J gene TRBJ1-5; D may be TRBD1 (5 bases). This CDR3 has 13 amino acids. Trimming left V 7 bases short and J 5 bases short, with 12 bases between. CDR1 MNHEY and CDR2 SVGEGT come from the germline V gene. The CDR3 DNA is TGTGCCAGCAACGGGCGGGGCTATCAGCCCCAGCATTTT. Translated: CASNGRGYQPQHF.

Many counts were recorded for this clonotype. The CDR3 DNA sequence: TGTGCCAGCAGTCGAAAGCCCCGGACTGTTTCCGGGGAGCTGTTTTTT. Its protein is CASSRKPRTVSGELFF. The chain is built from TRBV6-5 and TRBJ2-2; perhaps TRBD2 as D (5 bases). Germline lookup yields CDR1 MNHEY and CDR2 SVGAGI. CDR3 length equals 16 residues. V shed 5 bases and J shed 6 bases, with 19 bases lying between them.

The chain links TRBV11-2 to TRBJ1-2; 9 bases agree with TRBD1. V trimming: 5 bases; J trimming: 4 bases; junction bases outside the gene matches: 8. Germline V CDR1 and CDR2: SGHAT, FQNNGV. CDR3 length equals 15 residues. CDR3 sequence reads: CASSHTSGQGYGYTF. The CDR3 DNA sequence: TGTGCCAGCAGCCATACTTCGGGACAGGGCTATGGCTACACCTTC.

With respect to this clonotype: Germline is not matched at one junction end, which may reflect a read error. V is TRBV10-1 and J is TRBJ2-3, with 11 bases lining up with TRBD2. Germline V gives CDR1 WNHNN, CDR2 SYGVQD (reference sequence). The CDR3 length is 15 residues. The CDR3 nucleotides are TGTGCCAGCAGTGGAGTAGCGGGAGGGGTAGATACGCAGTATTTT. This sequence encodes CASSGVAGGVDTQYF.

By proportion, this clonotype is medium-sized. V gene TRBV11-3 combines with J gene TRBJ2-2; tentatively, D is TRBD2 (7 bases). With 2 bases removed from V and 6 bases from J, the gap between germline ends came to 10 bases. The CDR3 has 14 amino acids. Germline V gene lookup returns CDR1 SGHNT and CDR2 YENEEA. Here the CDR3 DNA reads TGTGCCAGCAGCTTACGGGGGGCTGCCGGGGAGCTGTTTTTT. This translates into CASSLRGAAGELFF.

This clonotype was seen many times. This chain links TRBV30 with TRBJ2-2, with 7 bases lining up with TRBD2. The CDR3 is 15 residues long. The V gene's germline CDR1 is GTSNPN and CDR2 SVGIG (reference sequence). The trim removed 1 base at V and 5 bases at J, leaving 7 bases unmatched. Here the CDR3 reads CAWSAGLVNTGELFF. The CDR3 coding sequence is TGTGCCTGGAGTGCCGGACTAGTGAATACCGGGGAGCTGTTTTTT.

Details on this clonotype: This sequence may be a read error, since a much larger clone differs from it by one base. The chain is built from TRBV4-1 and TRBJ2-3; D is ambiguous. The V gene lost 1 base and the J gene lost 6 bases, with 11 bases spanning the gap. This CDR3 region has 14 residues. Germline loops: CDR1 MGHRA, CDR2 YSYEKL. The CDR3 nucleotides read TGCGCCAGCAGCCAAGCGGATCAAAGGGATACGCAGTATTTT. This encodes CASSQADQRDTQYF.

Worth noting for this clonotype: At one end, the junction sequence differs from germline, possibly due to a read error. This rearrangement joins TRBV29-1 to TRBJ2-1, with unresolved D. Germline V gene data show CDR1 as SQVTM and CDR2 as ANQGSEA. CDR3 length equals 14 residues. The DNA of the CDR3 is TGCAGTGTTGACCTGGAAGGTAGGAGAAGTGAGCAGTTCTTC. Its translation: CSVDLEGRRSEQFF.

With respect to this clonotype: One junction end does not reproduce the germline sequence, and a read error may be involved. The rearrangement joins TRBV11-2 to TRBJ2-3; maybe TRBD1 (5 bases). Per germline, CDR1 SGHAT and CDR2 FQNNGV. The CDR3 is made up of 12 amino acids. CDR3 in DNA: TGTGCCGGCAGCCCCAGGGCGGATACGCAATATTTT. Translating gives CAGSPRADTQYF.

On this clonotype itself: The CDR3 carries no conserved terminal phenylalanine or tryptophan, so it likely arises from a read error. This chain uses TRBV6-1 with TRBJ2-7; 9 bases align to TRBD1. Per the germline V gene, CDR1 is MNHNS and CDR2 is SASEGT. The CDR3 runs 13 residues. Here the CDR3 reads CASSVRQGDEQYL. Written as DNA, the CDR3 is TGTGCCAGTAGTGTCAGACAGGGGGACGAGCAGTACCTC.

This clonotype has a handful of counts. The chain carries TRBV2 and TRBJ2-7; 9 bases are a match to TRBD2. Germline assignment: CDR1 SNHLY and CDR2 FYNNEI. The ends lost 5 bases at V and 3 bases at J; junction bases unmatched: 5. The CDR3 loop spans 14 amino acids. The DNA of the CDR3 is TGTGCCAGCAGTAGGGCTAGCGGGAACTACGAGCAGTACTTC. As protein: CASSRASGNYEQYF.

At least ten counts were recorded for this clonotype. The rearrangement links TRBV4-2 to TRBJ2-2, with 12 bases lining up with TRBD2. The trim removed 4 bases at V and 6 bases at J, leaving 9 bases unmatched. Germline CDR1 reads LGHNA; CDR2 reads YNFKEQ. This CDR3 has 17 amino acids. In DNA form, the CDR3 reads TGTGCCAGCAGCCCGGCTAGCGGGAGGGCTATTGCCGGGGAGCTGTTTTTT. Translation: CASSPASGRAIAGELFF.

This chain connects TRBV11-2 to TRBJ1-1; TRBD1 might be the D (5 bases). Trimming left V 7 bases short and J 7 bases short, with 37 bases between. This CDR3 has 20 residues. Germline-derived CDR1 and CDR2 are SGHAT and FQNNGV. CDR3 nucleotides: TGTGCCAGCAACCCACATCAGCACGGACACCTTCGCTATTGGGACTATGAAGCTTTCTTT. This sequence encodes CASNPHQHGHLRYWDYEAFF. The variable domain in full, completed from reference TRBV11-2 and TRBJ1-1, reads EAGVAQSPRYKIIEKRQSVAFWCNPISGHATLYWYQQILGQGPKLLIQFQNNGVVDDSQLPKDRFSAERLKGVDSTLKIQPAKLEDSAVYLCASNPHQHGHLRYWDYEAFFGQGTRLTVV.